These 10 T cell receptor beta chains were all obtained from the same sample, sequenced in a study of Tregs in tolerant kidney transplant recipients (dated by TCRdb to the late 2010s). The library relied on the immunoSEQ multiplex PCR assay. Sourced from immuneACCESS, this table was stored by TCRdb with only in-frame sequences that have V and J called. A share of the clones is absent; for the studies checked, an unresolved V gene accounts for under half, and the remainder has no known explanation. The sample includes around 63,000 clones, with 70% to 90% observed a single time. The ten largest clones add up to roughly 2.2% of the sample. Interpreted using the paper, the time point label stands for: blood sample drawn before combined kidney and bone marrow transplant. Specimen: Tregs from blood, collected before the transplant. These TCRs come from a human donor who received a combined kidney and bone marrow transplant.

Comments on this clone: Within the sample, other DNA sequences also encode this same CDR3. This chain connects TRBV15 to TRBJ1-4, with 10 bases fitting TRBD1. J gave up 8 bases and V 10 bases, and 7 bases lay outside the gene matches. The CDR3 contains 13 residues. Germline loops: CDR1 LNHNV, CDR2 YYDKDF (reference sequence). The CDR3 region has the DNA TGTGCCATCAGACAGGGGGCAGGGGAAAAACTGTTTTTT. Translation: CAIRQGAGEKLFF.

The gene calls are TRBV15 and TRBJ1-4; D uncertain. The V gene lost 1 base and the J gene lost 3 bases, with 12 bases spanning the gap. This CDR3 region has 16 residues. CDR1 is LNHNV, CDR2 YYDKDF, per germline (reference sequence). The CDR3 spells CATSRAPGDPNEKLFF. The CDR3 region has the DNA TGTGCCACCAGCAGAGCTCCGGGTGACCCTAATGAAAAACTGTTTTTT.

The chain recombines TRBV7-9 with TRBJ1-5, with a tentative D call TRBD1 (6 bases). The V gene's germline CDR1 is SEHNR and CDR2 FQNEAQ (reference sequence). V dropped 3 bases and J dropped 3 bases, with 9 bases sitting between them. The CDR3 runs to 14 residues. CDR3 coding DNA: TGTGCCAGCAGCTTCACAGGGAACAATCAGCCCCAGCATTTT. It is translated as CASSFTGNNQPQHF. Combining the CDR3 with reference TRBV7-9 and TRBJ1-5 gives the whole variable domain DTGVSQNPRHKITKRGQNVTFRCDPISEHNRLYWYRQTLGQGPEFLTYFQNEAQLEKSRLLSDRFSAERPKGSFSTLEIQRTEQGDSAMYLCASSFTGNNQPQHFGDGTRLSIL.

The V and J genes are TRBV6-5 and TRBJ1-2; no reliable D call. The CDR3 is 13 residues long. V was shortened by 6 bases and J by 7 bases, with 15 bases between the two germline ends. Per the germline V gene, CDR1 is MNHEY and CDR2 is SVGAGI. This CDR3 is CASSKYEASGYTF. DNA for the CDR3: TGTGCCAGCAGCAAGTACGAAGCGTCTGGCTACACCTTC.

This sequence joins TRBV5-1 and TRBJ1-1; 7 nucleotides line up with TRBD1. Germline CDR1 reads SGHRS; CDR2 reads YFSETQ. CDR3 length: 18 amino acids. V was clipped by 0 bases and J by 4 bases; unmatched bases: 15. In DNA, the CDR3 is TGCGCCAGCAGCTTGGCTATGTTTCCAGGGGGATTGAGCACTGAAGCTTTCTTT. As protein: CASSLAMFPGGLSTEAFF.

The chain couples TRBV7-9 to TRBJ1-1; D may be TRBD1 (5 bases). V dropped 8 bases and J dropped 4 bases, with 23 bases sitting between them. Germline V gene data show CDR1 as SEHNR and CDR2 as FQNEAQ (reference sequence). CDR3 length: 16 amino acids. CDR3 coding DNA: TGTGCCAGCGGACTTTTGACAGATTATTCAAGCACTGAAGCTTTCTTT. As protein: CASGLLTDYSSTEAFF. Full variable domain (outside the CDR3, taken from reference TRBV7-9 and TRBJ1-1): DTGVSQNPRHKITKRGQNVTFRCDPISEHNRLYWYRQTLGQGPEFLTYFQNEAQLEKSRLLSDRFSAERPKGSFSTLEIQRTEQGDSAMYLCASGLLTDYSSTEAFFGQGTRLTVV.

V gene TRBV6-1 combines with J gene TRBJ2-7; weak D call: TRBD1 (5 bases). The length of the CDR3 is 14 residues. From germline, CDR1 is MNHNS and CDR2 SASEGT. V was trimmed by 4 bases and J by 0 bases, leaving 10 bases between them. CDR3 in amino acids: CASSVREGSYEQYF. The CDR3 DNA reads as TGTGCCAGCAGTGTCAGGGAAGGCTCCTACGAGCAGTACTTC.

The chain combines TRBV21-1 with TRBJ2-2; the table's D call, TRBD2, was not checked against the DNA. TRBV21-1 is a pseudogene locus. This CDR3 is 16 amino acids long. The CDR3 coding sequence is TGTGCCAGCAACGGTAGCGGGAGGGGTAACACCGGGGAGCTGTTTTTT. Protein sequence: CASNGSGRGNTGELFF.

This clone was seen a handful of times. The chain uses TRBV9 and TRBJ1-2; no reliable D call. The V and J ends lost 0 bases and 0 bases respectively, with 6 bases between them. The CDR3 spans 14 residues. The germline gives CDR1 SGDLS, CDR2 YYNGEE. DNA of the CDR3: TGTGCCAGCAGCGTAGCGGCTGCTAACTATGGCTACACCTTC. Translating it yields CASSVAAANYGYTF.

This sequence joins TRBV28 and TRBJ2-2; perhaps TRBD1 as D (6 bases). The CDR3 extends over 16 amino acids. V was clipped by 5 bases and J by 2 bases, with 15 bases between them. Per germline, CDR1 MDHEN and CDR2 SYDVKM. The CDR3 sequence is CASSRIKTGNTGELFF. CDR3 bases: TGTGCCAGCAGTCGTATAAAGACAGGCAACACCGGGGAGCTGTTTTTT.